What follows are 4 T cell receptor beta chains derived from one specimen sequenced in a study of blood T cell repertoires in COVID-19. TCRdb's table, derived via immunoSEQ multiplex PCR, lists solely in-frame clones and lacks some. The sample yields 65,000 to 75,000 clones, around 83% seen once. The specimen sequenced was peripheral blood. The receptors come from a woman of 80 years or more with acute or convalescent COVID-19.

The chain carries TRBV5-1 and TRBJ2-2; TRBD1 matches at 7 bases. This CDR3 spans 15 amino acids. Trimming took 0 bases from V and 1 from J; bases not matched to a gene: 0. The germline CDR1 and CDR2 sequences are SGHRS and YFSETQ. CDR3 sequence: CASSLGQGNTGELFF. In nucleotides, the CDR3 is TGCGCCAGCAGCTTGGGACAGGGGAACACCGGGGAGCTGTTTTTT.

This clone has a handful of counts. J is TRBJ2-7 and V is TRBV7-9, with D possibly TRBD1 on 9 matching bases. Trimming removed 1 base at V and 7 bases at J, with 20 bases between. Germline values: CDR1 SEHNR, CDR2 FQNEAQ (reference sequence). The CDR3 contains 16 residues. The CDR3 bases are TGTGCCAGCAGCTTAGTATATAGCGGGACAGGGAGAGAGCAGTACTTC. The encoded protein is CASSLVYSGTGREQYF. Looking up the rest from reference TRBV7-9 and TRBJ2-7 gives the full variable domain: DTGVSQNPRHKITKRGQNVTFRCDPISEHNRLYWYRQTLGQGPEFLTYFQNEAQLEKSRLLSDRFSAERPKGSFSTLEIQRTEQGDSAMYLCASSLVYSGTGREQYFGPGTRLTVT.

The genes are TRBV12-3 or TRBV12-4 and TRBJ1-1; D is perhaps TRBD1 (6 bases). V gave up 3 bases and J gave up 8 bases, with 13 bases separating them. CDR3 length: 13 residues. The CDR3 DNA sequence: TGTGCCAGCAGTTTTTCCGACAGGACCGAAGCTTTCTTT. Its translation: CASSFSDRTEAFF.

The V and J genes are TRBV18 and TRBJ2-4; D may be TRBD2 (7 bases). The CDR3 is 18 residues long. Trimming pared 4 bases from V and 2 bases from J, leaving 21 bases between. Looked up from germline, CDR1 is KGHSH and CDR2 is LQKENI. The CDR3, as DNA: TGTGCCAGCTCACGGAATAGAGCTGGGGGGGCGACCAAAAACATTCAGTACTTC. It specifies CASSRNRAGGATKNIQYF.